This TCR beta chain was obtained from a study of vaccination effects on CD4 cells after COVID-19. Study information: Samples gathered post-vaccine arrived a median of 72 days past the second dose.

CDR3 length: 13 amino acids. CDR1 is SQVTM, CDR2 ANQGSEA, per germline. The V end lost 3 bases, the J end lost 4 bases, and 11 bases lay between the germline ends. About this clone: Its antigen remains unidentified.

Using viral peptide pools, the ViraFEST assay grew out antigen-specific CD4+ T cells prior to sequencing. Having been cultured for 10 days, the cells underwent CD4+ T cell isolation. Each participant was given two doses of one vaccine (BNT162b2 or mRNA-1273). Method: immunoSEQ multiplex PCR; TCRdb's copy keeps in-frame clones and lacks some. In the table there are about 66,000 clones, 76% of which are singletons. The sample in question was CD4+ T cells from PBMCs cultured with HCoV-OC43 spike peptides, obtained after COVID-19 vaccination. Documented subset: HCoV-OC43 spike overlapping peptide pool stimulation. The TCR originated in a human donor who received a COVID-19 vaccine. This rearrangement joins TRBV29-1 to TRBJ2-3; D may be TRBD1 (6 bases). CDR3 in DNA: TGCAGCGTTGATATCGCAGGGGCAGATACGCAGTATTTT. It codes for CSVDIAGADTQYF.